This record looks at one T cell receptor beta chain sequence and its context. Its antigen is unknown. Per-nucleotide qualities are absent, and no much larger clonotype sits a single base away. Genomic DNA was isolated from the sorted cells so that the TCRbeta CDR3 region could be sequenced. The immunoSEQ Assay was used to sequence the TCRbeta CDR3 regions. In its TCRdb copy, this immuneACCESS table keeps in-frame sequences only and misses some clones. Where compared with another copy, unresolved V genes explain less than half of these, and the others have no known cause. In all, the sample holds approximately 22,000 clones, and over 75% of those were seen once. The ten largest make up around two fifths of the sample. Patients with a history of autoimmune disease or receiving systemic immunosuppression were excluded from the trial. Peripheral blood for TCR sequencing was drawn from every dose cohort at baseline, at cycle 4 day 1 and at cycle 7 day 1. Samples were obtained from an open-label, multicenter, first-in-human phase I dose-escalation trial of ivuxolimab. Adults with locally advanced or metastatic melanoma, renal cell, hepatocellular, or head and neck squamous cell carcinoma were enrolled in the trial. Before TCR sequencing, CD4+ and CD8+ T cells were separately sorted from peripheral blood.

This specimen belongs to a study of OX40 agonist ivuxolimab in advanced cancers. Broadly, across the study: The costimulatory receptor OX40 (CD134) was targeted by ivuxolimab, a fully human IgG2 agonistic monoclonal antibody. The monotherapy dose-escalation portion (N ≈ 50 patients) of the phase I ivuxolimab trial is reported in the paper. Intravenous ivuxolimab was administered to patients every 2 weeks at six dose levels: 0.01, 0.1, 0.3, 1.5, 3 and 10 mg/kg. The dose-escalation cohort was around 84% male with a mean age of 60 years, ranging from about 20 to 80. Partial responses occurred in three dose-escalation patients, of whom one had hepatocellular carcinoma and two had cutaneous melanoma. The point of sequencing TCRbeta in the periphery was to test whether ivuxolimab changed TCR sequence diversity and drove clonal T-cell expansion. Among the 50 to 55 dose-escalation patients, about 19 had hepatocellular carcinoma, roughly 15 melanoma, 9 renal cell carcinoma and 9 head and neck cancer. Prior anti-PD-1, anti-PD-L1 or anti-CTLA-4 therapy was permitted, and checkpoint inhibitors had been received by roughly 42% of dose-escalation patients. What the research found in general, with its limitations: Low levels of normalized T-cell clonal expansion were also shown by some nonresponding patients. Antigen specificity was not determined for the clonally expanded peripheral T cells. Clonal expansion of both CD4+ and CD8+ blood T cells was observed from baseline to week 6 at doses 0.1 to 3.0 mg/kg. After ivuxolimab, expanded clones were on average more numerous among CD8+ T cells than among CD4+ T cells. Partial responders in the 0.1-3.0 mg/kg groups had among the lowest normalized peripheral clonal expansion, especially among CD8+ T cells.

This TCR derives from an adult with an advanced solid tumor such as melanoma, head and neck, liver or kidney cancer. Sequencing was performed on CD4+ or CD8+ T cells sorted from blood, taken in a trial of the OX40 agonist ivuxolimab.

The CDR3 region has the sequence CATSRDRGLGGELFF. The sequenced DNA is TGTGCCACCAGCAGAGATCGGGGTTTGGGCGGGGAGCTGTTTTTT. The sequence is built from TRBV15 and TRBJ2-2; a tentative D call is TRBD2 (5 bases match). Trimming takes 0 bases from V and 7 bases from J, and the germline ends sit 12 bases apart. From its cysteine to its phenylalanine, the CDR3 spans 15 amino acids. Only the CDR3 DNA stays, 45 bases, in frame from base 1. CDR1 is given as LNHNV and CDR2 as YYDKDF, both from the germline V gene (reference sequence).